The 15 T cell receptor delta chains below were found in one sample sequenced in a study of γδ T cells in repeated Plasmodium falciparum infection. Bulk repertoires came from Vgamma9/Vdelta2+ or Vdelta2-negative gammadelta T cells flow-sorted from PBMC. TCRdb re-called clones from the multiplex PCR reads via CATT. The data hold around 49,000 delta-chain clones, with around 2% observed a single time. Specimen: gamma-delta T cells from blood. Every receptor here comes from a pool of human donors (malaria-infected and uninfected, not separated).

This clone was picked up a small number of times. The mismatch at residue 17 between this DNA's translation and the TCRdb protein of a much larger clone likely reflects a read error; the protein shown is translated from the DNA. This rearrangement joins TRDV1 to TRDJ1; 11 bases are a match to TRDD3. The J gene was missing in TCRdb and was found by matching the end of the DNA to germline. V shed 1 base and J 2 bases; nucleotides not matched to a gene: 30. The germline CDR1 and CDR2 sequences are TSWWSYY and QGS. The CDR3 is 25 residues long. The CDR3 bases are TGTGCTCTTGGGGAACGGACTTCCTACTTTTGGGGGATACGAAGGCATGCGGGGCGGACCGATAAACTCATCTTT. Amino acid sequence: CALGERTSYFWGIRRHAGRTDKLIF.

The table lists this clone with a few counts. TCRdb shows a much larger clone's protein in place of this DNA's translation, and the two differ at residue 11, likely through a read error; the protein shown is translated from the DNA. The rearrangement links TRDV1 to TRDJ1; 13 bases are shared with TRDD3. TCRdb gives no J gene; it was assigned here by matching the DNA to germline. Germline V gene sequence: CDR1 TSWWSYY, CDR2 QGS. V lost 2 bases, J lost 4 bases, and 28 bases stayed unmatched. The CDR3 consists of 24 residues. The CDR3 sequence is CALGEVPSFLPPLLGDTLGDKLIF. CDR3 sequence (DNA): TGTGCTCTTGGGGAAGTCCCCTCCTTCCTACCCCCTTTACTGGGGGATACGCTGGGCGATAAACTCATCTTT.

Details on this clone: TCRdb has a much larger clone's protein, which differs at residue 7 from the translation of this DNA, likely because of a read error; what is shown is the protein translated from the DNA. The rearrangement links TRDV1 to TRDJ1; D possibly corresponds to TRDD3 (8 bases). The J gene, left out of TCRdb, was set here by checking the DNA against germline. This CDR3 has 22 residues. CDR1 and CDR2 (germline): TSWWSYY, QGS. Deletions cut 0 bases from V and 0 bases from J, with 29 bases between. DNA for the CDR3: TGTGCTCTTGGGGAACTATTTCCTACGCCACTGTACTGGGGGGCTGACACCGATAAACTCATCTTT. It is translated as CALGELFPTPLYWGADTDKLIF.

This clone was picked up a small number of times. A far larger clone is only one base removed, so a read error is likely. Other nucleotide sequences in the sample specify the same CDR3. The genes are TRDV1 and TRDJ1; perhaps TRDD3 as D (10 bases). TCRdb does not report a J gene; here it was assigned by matching the DNA to germline references. Looked up from germline, CDR1 is TSWWSYY and CDR2 is QGS. This CDR3 has 29 amino acids. The V and J ends lost 0 bases and 0 bases respectively, with 50 bases between them. CDR3 protein: CALGELHFPFLQFLRGIRTATGYTDKLIF. As DNA, the CDR3 is TGTGCTCTTGGGGAACTCCACTTCCCCTTCCTACAGTTTTTAAGGGGGATACGCACAGCTACGGGGTACACCGATAAACTCATCTTT.

This clone was found a few times. This likely came from a read error, as a far larger clone is one base away. Other DNA sequences in this sample translate to the same CDR3. The chain recombines TRAV38-2/DV8 with TRDJ1; 7 bases are a match to TRDD3. The J gene, absent from TCRdb, was called here by matching the DNA to germline. Germline V gives CDR1 TSESDYY, CDR2 QEAYKQQN. With 1 base clipped from V and 2 bases from J, the junction kept 32 bases outside the gene matches. The CDR3 totals 24 residues. DNA of the CDR3: TGTGCTTATAGGAGCCTAAGGTTAGTCTTTCCCCCCGGGGGATTAAGAATGGAAACCGATAAACTCATCTTT. Translating it yields CAYRSLRLVFPPGGLRMETDKLIF.

Concerning this clone: TCRdb assigns this DNA the protein of a much larger clone, which departs from its translation at residue 3; this likely reflects a read error, and the protein shown comes from translating the DNA. The chain carries TRDV1 and TRDJ1; TRDD3 is a possible D gene (6 bases). Since TCRdb gives no J gene, matching the DNA to germline was used here to assign it. Germline V CDR1 and CDR2: TSWWSYY, QGS. There are 23 residues in the CDR3. In DNA form, the CDR3 reads TGTGCTCCTGGGGAACTAAAATCTTTTGGTTGTAGGCCGACCCAGCGTTCAACCGATAAACTCATCTTT. Encoded protein: CAPGELKSFGCRPTQRSTDKLIF.

This clone was detected ten times or more. A read error likely explains why the TCRdb protein, taken from a much larger clone, differs from this DNA's translation at residue 12; the protein shown is translated from the DNA. This chain connects TRDV2 to TRDJ1; 8 bases map to TRDD3. TCRdb leaves out the J gene; it was filled in here by matching the DNA to germline. This CDR3 has 17 residues. Trimming cost V 3 bases and J 4 bases; bases outside gene matches: 15. In germline, CDR1 is GEAIGNYY, CDR2 EKD. CDR3 sequence: CACDPLGDLEHIDKLIF. The CDR3 region has the DNA TGTGCCTGTGACCCTCTGGGGGACCTAGAGCACATCGATAAACTCATCTTT.

In the case of this clone: This DNA's translation and the protein TCRdb lists, from a much larger clone, do not match at residue 8, likely due to a read error; the protein shown is translated from the DNA. The V and J genes are TRDV1 and TRDJ1; TRDD3 matches at 12 bases. TCRdb is silent on the J gene; assignment here came from matching the DNA to germline. Trimming took 2 bases from V and 0 from J; bases not matched to a gene: 25. The germline V gene encodes CDR1 TSWWSYY and CDR2 QGS. The CDR3 has 24 residues. The CDR3 spells CALGERTLYRPLYWGILYTDKLIF. As DNA, the CDR3 is TGTGCTCTTGGGGAAAGGACCCTTTACCGGCCCTTGTACTGGGGGATACTCTACACCGATAAACTCATCTTT.

This clone was picked up many times. This may arise from a read error, as a much more abundant clone is one base away. The J gene is TRDJ1, the V gene TRDV2; 8 nucleotides line up with TRDD3. Germline V gene sequence: CDR1 GEAIGNYY, CDR2 EKD. The ends lost 2 bases at V and 3 bases at J; junction bases unmatched: 7. CDR3 length: 15 amino acids. The CDR3 here is CACDSLGDLADKLIF. CDR3 bases: TGTGCCTGTGACAGCCTGGGGGACCTCGCCGATAAACTCATCTTT.

This clone turned up a few times. TCRdb lists the protein of a much larger clone for this DNA, which differs at residue 4, so this is likely a read error; the protein given here is translated from the DNA itself. This sequence joins TRDV1 and TRDJ1; 7 bases match TRDD3. Matching the DNA to germline supplied the J gene, which TCRdb does not give. The CDR3 is made up of 20 amino acids. Germline-derived CDR1 and CDR2 are TSWWSYY and QGS. CDR3 loop: CALRERLPYWGPYRTDKLIF. In nucleotides, the CDR3 is TGTGCTCTTAGGGAGCGGCTCCCGTACTGGGGACCTTACCGCACCGATAAACTCATCTTT.

At least ten counts were recorded for this clone. This sequence is one base from a far larger clone and is likely a read error. The same CDR3 arises from other DNA sequences in this sample as well. The chain recombines TRDV2 with TRDJ1; TRDD3 aligns across 11 bases. V shed 3 bases and J 2 bases; nucleotides not matched to a gene: 13. The CDR3 covers 18 residues. From germline, CDR1 is GEAIGNYY and CDR2 EKD. The CDR3: CACDPVLGDTRETDKLIF. The CDR3 DNA follows: TGTGCCTGTGACCCGGTGCTGGGGGATACAAGAGAGACCGATAAACTCATCTTT.

In regard to this clone: TCRdb pairs this DNA with a much larger clone's protein that differs at residue 4, likely a read error; the protein shown was translated from the DNA. The rearrangement links TRDV1 to TRDJ1; 9 bases map to TRDD2. The J gene comes from matching the DNA to germline here; TCRdb lacks it. Germline CDR1 reads TSWWSYY; CDR2 reads QGS. The CDR3 is 23 amino acids. DNA of the CDR3: TGTGCTCTTAGGGAACCCCATCACCTTCCTACAAGTACTGGTCGAAAATACACCGATAAACTCATCTTT. Amino acid sequence: CALREPHHLPTSTGRKYTDKLIF.

This clone was seen ten or more times. The mismatch at residue 13 between this DNA's translation and the TCRdb protein of a much larger clone likely reflects a read error; the protein shown is translated from the DNA. The chain joins TRDV3 to TRDJ4; D is possibly TRDD2 (5 bases). Since TCRdb gives no J gene, matching the DNA to germline was used here to assign it. This CDR3 has 19 amino acids. Trimming shortened V by 4 bases and J by 0 bases, and 33 bases separated the two germline ends. The V gene's germline CDR1 is TVYSNPD and CDR2 GDNSRS (reference sequence). The CDR3: CASTITPSPRRRPARPLIF. CDR3 DNA: TGTGCCTCCACAATCACTCCTTCACCTCGACGACGTCCGGCCAGACCCCTGATCTTT.

This clone has at least ten counts. This sequence is one base from a far larger clone and is likely a read error. The identical CDR3 is also encoded by other nucleotide sequences in the sample. The chain combines TRDV3 with TRDJ1; D is unclear. The CDR3 runs to 12 residues. The germline gives CDR1 TVYSNPD, CDR2 GDNSRS (reference sequence). This CDR3 is CAFTRNTDKLIF. The CDR3 DNA is TGCGCCTTTACAAGGAACACCGATAAACTCATCTTT.

Of note for this clone: TCRdb's listed protein matches a much larger clone and diverges from this DNA's translation at residue 12, likely through a read error; the protein shown comes from the DNA. The chain recombines TRDV1 with TRDJ1; TRDD3 is a possible D gene (5 bases). No J gene is reported in TCRdb; it was inferred here by comparing the DNA with germline. This CDR3 region has 21 residues. Deletions cut 5 bases from V and 0 bases from J, with 31 bases between. The V gene's germline CDR1 is TSWWSYY and CDR2 QGS. The CDR3 nucleotides read TGTGCTCTTGGGATAACTGTCCAGATCGCTGGGAGGCTAAACTACACCGATAAACTCATCTTT. This sequence encodes CALGITVQIAGRLNYTDKLIF.